The rows below give T cell receptor beta chains drawn from one sample of a study of cytomegalovirus exposure and HLA in healthy donors. Sequenced by immunoSEQ multiplex PCR; TCRdb stores in-frame clones only, minus some. Of roughly 120,000 clones listed, about 76% are singletons. The source material was PBMCs. The source is a woman aged 55-75 years in good health and CMV-seropositive. Each CDR3 is given with its conserved first and last residue. Each record gives: J gene, clone size, D gene, V gene, CDR3 protein, CDR3 DNA. D genes are given only for firm matches. Only part of the rows carry a size: once, few, many, or a class if the clone is expanded.

j_gene: TRBJ1-2; abundance: -; d_gene: -; v_gene: TRBV5-5; CDR3aa: CASSLGGDYGYTF; CDR3nt: TGTGCCAGCAGCTTGGGGGGGGACTATGGCTACACCTTC
j_gene: TRBJ2-2; abundance: once; d_gene: -; v_gene: TRBV5-1; CDR3aa: CASSLGQTNTGELFF; CDR3nt: TGCGCCAGCAGCTTGGGCCAGACGAACACCGGGGAGCTGTTTTTT
j_gene: TRBJ2-7; abundance: -; d_gene: TRBD1; v_gene: TRBV4-1; CDR3aa: CASSRDIGTGGYEQYF; CDR3nt: TGCGCCAGCAGCCGAGATATCGGGACAGGGGGGTACGAGCAGTACTTC
j_gene: TRBJ2-7; abundance: few; d_gene: TRBD1; v_gene: TRBV19; CDR3aa: CASSRDRSSYEQYF; CDR3nt: TGTGCCAGTAGTCGGGACAGGAGCTCCTACGAGCAGTACTTC
j_gene: TRBJ1-1; abundance: -; d_gene: -; v_gene: TRBV27; CDR3aa: CASSFGRHLNTEAFF; CDR3nt: TGTGCCAGCAGTTTCGGCAGGCACCTGAACACTGAAGCTTTCTTT
j_gene: TRBJ1-5; abundance: -; d_gene: -; v_gene: TRBV25-1; CDR3aa: CASRGQSNQPQHF; CDR3nt: TGTGCCAGCAGAGGACAGAGCAATCAGCCCCAGCATTTT
j_gene: TRBJ2-1; abundance: -; d_gene: TRBD2; v_gene: TRBV25-1; CDR3aa: CASSPEMASGYNEQFF; CDR3nt: TGTGCCAGCAGTCCCGAGATGGCTAGCGGATACAATGAGCAGTTCTTC
j_gene: TRBJ2-5; abundance: -; d_gene: TRBD2; v_gene: TRBV4-2; CDR3aa: CASSQRTSGGRETQYF; CDR3nt: TGTGCCAGCAGCCAACGGACTAGCGGGGGGCGCGAGACCCAGTACTTC
j_gene: TRBJ2-5; abundance: -; d_gene: TRBD2; v_gene: TRBV7-8; CDR3aa: CASSLLAGGAQETQYF; CDR3nt: TGTGCCAGCAGCCTACTAGCGGGGGGGGCTCAAGAGACCCAGTACTTC
j_gene: TRBJ2-7; abundance: -; d_gene: TRBD2; v_gene: TRBV4-3; CDR3aa: CAATQRDEDGYEQYF; CDR3nt: TGCGCCGCAACCCAGCGGGATGAGGATGGCTACGAGCAGTACTTC
j_gene: TRBJ1-1; abundance: -; d_gene: -; v_gene: TRBV15; CDR3aa: CATSTFRRVEAFF; CDR3nt: TGTGCCACCAGCACTTTCCGACGGGTTGAAGCTTTCTTT
j_gene: TRBJ2-5; abundance: few; d_gene: TRBD2; v_gene: TRBV5-1; CDR3aa: CASSLPLAGKETQYF; CDR3nt: TGCGCCAGCAGCTTGCCGTTAGCGGGTAAAGAGACCCAGTACTTC
j_gene: TRBJ1-2; abundance: -; d_gene: TRBD1; v_gene: TRBV6-5; CDR3aa: CASSLDRVYGYTF; CDR3nt: TGTGCCAGCAGCCTAGACAGGGTTTATGGCTACACCTTC
j_gene: TRBJ1-4; abundance: -; d_gene: TRBD1; v_gene: TRBV7-2; CDR3aa: CASSPRQGGEKLFF; CDR3nt: TGTGCCAGCAGCCCCCGACAGGGTGGAGAAAAACTGTTTTTT
j_gene: TRBJ1-3; abundance: -; d_gene: -; v_gene: TRBV6-5; CDR3aa: CASSLGKGNTIYF; CDR3nt: TGTGCCAGCAGTCTCGGTAAAGGAAACACCATATATTTT
j_gene: TRBJ2-2; abundance: -; d_gene: TRBD1; v_gene: TRBV19; CDR3aa: CASSVTGGADTGELFF; CDR3nt: TGTGCCAGTAGTGTGACAGGGGGCGCCGACACCGGGGAGCTGTTTTTT
j_gene: TRBJ2-7; abundance: -; d_gene: -; v_gene: TRBV4-2; CDR3aa: CASSQERQVWGEQYF; CDR3nt: TGTGCCAGCAGCCAAGAGAGACAGGTCTGGGGCGAGCAGTACTTC
j_gene: TRBJ1-4; abundance: -; d_gene: -; v_gene: TRBV4-2; CDR3aa: CASSQGRGNEKLFF; CDR3nt: TGTGCCAGCAGCCAAGGTCGGGGAAATGAAAAACTGTTTTTT
j_gene: TRBJ1-1; abundance: -; d_gene: TRBD1; v_gene: TRBV14; CDR3aa: CASSLSQGGRNTEAFF; CDR3nt: TGTGCCAGCAGCCTTTCACAGGGGGGAAGAAACACTGAAGCTTTCTTT
j_gene: TRBJ2-7; abundance: -; d_gene: -; v_gene: TRBV7-3; CDR3aa: CASSLTGGRLSEQYF; CDR3nt: TGTGCCAGCAGCTTAACGGGGGGGCGTTTGTCCGAGCAGTACTTC
j_gene: TRBJ2-5; abundance: -; d_gene: TRBD2; v_gene: TRBV18; CDR3aa: CASSPGLAGRQYF; CDR3nt: TGTGCCAGCTCACCGGGACTAGCGGGACGGCAGTACTTC
j_gene: TRBJ1-1; abundance: -; d_gene: -; v_gene: TRBV11-2; CDR3aa: CASSLGGGRGNTEAFF; CDR3nt: TGTGCCAGCAGCTTAGGCGGGGGCAGGGGAAACACTGAAGCTTTCTTT
j_gene: TRBJ1-1; abundance: -; d_gene: -; v_gene: TRBV5-1; CDR3aa: CASSPFVASGNTEAFF; CDR3nt: TGCGCCAGCAGCCCTTTCGTGGCCTCGGGAAACACTGAAGCTTTCTTT
j_gene: TRBJ2-7; abundance: once; d_gene: -; v_gene: TRBV6-5; CDR3aa: CASRRDKYGSYEQYF; CDR3nt: TGTGCCAGCAGACGTGATAAGTACGGCTCCTACGAGCAGTACTTC
j_gene: TRBJ2-5; abundance: -; d_gene: TRBD2; v_gene: TRBV4-3; CDR3aa: CASSQGGGLAGQETQYF; CDR3nt: TGCGCCAGCAGCCAAGGGGGTGGGCTAGCGGGTCAAGAGACCCAGTACTTC
j_gene: TRBJ1-2; abundance: few; d_gene: -; v_gene: TRBV11-2; CDR3aa: CASSLDRPGGYTF; CDR3nt: TGTGCCAGCAGCTTAGACAGACCAGGCGGCTACACCTTC